The 7 T cell receptor beta chains presented below share a single source sample, sequenced in a study of cytomegalovirus exposure and HLA in healthy donors. The PCR had 60 Vbeta and 13 Jbeta primers. Produced via immunoSEQ multiplex PCR; TCRdb's table is partial and in-frame only. Of approximately 190,000 clones in the sample, more than 65% were seen once. Specimen: PBMCs. The receptors were gathered from a man in his fifties or sixties in good health and CMV-seronegative.

This clone was seen only a few times. The chain carries TRBV30 and TRBJ1-5; no clear D gene. V gave up 2 bases and J gave up 1 base, with 18 bases separating them. Germline V gene data show CDR1 as GTSNPN and CDR2 as SVGIG (reference sequence). This CDR3 is 17 amino acids long. Here the CDR3 DNA reads TGTGCCTGGAGTCAGGCAGGTGGTGGCCGAAGCAATCAGCCCCAGCATTTT. It is translated as CAWSQAGGGRSNQPQHF.

This chain joins TRBV2 and TRBJ1-2, with a tentative D call TRBD1 (5 bases). Germline V gene sequence: CDR1 SNHLY, CDR2 FYNNEI. Between the trimmed V and J ends, which lost 6 bases and 0 bases, there was a span of 11 bases. This CDR3 comprises 14 residues. The chain's CDR3 is CASRKQDTNYGYTF. DNA for the CDR3: TGTGCCAGCAGGAAACAGGATACTAACTATGGCTACACCTTC.

The chain combines TRBV2 with TRBJ1-3, with TRBD1 identical over 10 bases. Germline values: CDR1 SNHLY, CDR2 FYNNEI. Trimming took 9 bases from V and 6 from J; bases not matched to a gene: 8. The CDR3 runs 14 residues. The CDR3 sequence: CASFRDRGENTIYF. DNA for the CDR3: TGTGCCAGTTTCAGGGACAGGGGTGAAAACACCATATATTTT.

The V and J genes are TRBV7-2 and TRBJ2-3; 8 bases agree with TRBD2. V dropped 4 bases and J dropped 8; count of bases not matched to a gene: 14. CDR1 is SGHTA, CDR2 FQGNSA, per germline. CDR3 length: 16 amino acids. CDR3 amino acids: CASSSGGAGGLGTQYF. The CDR3 coding sequence is TGTGCCAGCAGCTCCGGTGGGGCGGGGGGCCTCGGTACGCAGTATTTT.

The CDR3: CASSLGQGGGVEQFF. The CDR3 region has the DNA TGTGCCAGCAGTTTGGGGCAGGGAGGGGGGGTTGAGCAGTTCTTC. This chain links TRBV27 with TRBJ2-1, with D perhaps TRBD2 (7 bases). V was pared by 3 bases and J by 9 bases, with 18 bases between. The germline CDR1 and CDR2 sequences are MNHEY and SMNVEV (reference sequence). The CDR3 loop spans 15 amino acids.

This chain uses TRBV6-5 with TRBJ2-5; D may be TRBD1 (5 bases). The CDR3 extends over 12 amino acids. In germline, CDR1 is MNHEY, CDR2 SVGAGI. The V gene lost 7 bases and the J gene lost 5 bases, with 11 bases spanning the gap. CDR3 in amino acids: CASTGIGETQYF. The CDR3 nucleotides read TGTGCCAGCACAGGGATTGGGGAGACCCAGTACTTC.

The chain combines TRBV5-4 with TRBJ2-3; 8 nucleotides agree with TRBD1. The CDR3 sequence is 14 residues long. Germline V gene data show CDR1 as SGHNT and CDR2 as YYREEE (reference sequence). J was trimmed by 3 bases and V by 2 bases; bases with no gene match: 2. The CDR3 is CASSLRTGTDTQYF. The CDR3 DNA reads as TGTGCCAGCAGCTTACGGACAGGGACAGATACGCAGTATTTT.